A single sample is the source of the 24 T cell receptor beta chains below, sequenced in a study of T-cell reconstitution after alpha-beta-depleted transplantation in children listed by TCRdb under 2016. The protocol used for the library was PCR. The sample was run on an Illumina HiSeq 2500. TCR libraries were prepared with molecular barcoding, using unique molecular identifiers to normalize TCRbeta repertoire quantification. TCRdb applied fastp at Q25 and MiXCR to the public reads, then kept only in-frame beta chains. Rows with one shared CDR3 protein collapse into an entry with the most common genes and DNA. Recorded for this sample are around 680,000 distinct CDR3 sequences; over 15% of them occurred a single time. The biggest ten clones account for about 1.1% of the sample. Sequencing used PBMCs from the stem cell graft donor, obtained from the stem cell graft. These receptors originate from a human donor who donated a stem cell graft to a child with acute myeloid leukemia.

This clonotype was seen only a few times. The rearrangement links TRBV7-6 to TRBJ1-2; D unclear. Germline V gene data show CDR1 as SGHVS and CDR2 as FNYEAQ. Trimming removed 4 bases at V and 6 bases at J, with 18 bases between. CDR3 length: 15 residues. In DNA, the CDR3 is TGTGCCAGCAGCTCCTTCAGGAGGGATCCCGATGGCTACACCTTC. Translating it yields CASSSFRRDPDGYTF.

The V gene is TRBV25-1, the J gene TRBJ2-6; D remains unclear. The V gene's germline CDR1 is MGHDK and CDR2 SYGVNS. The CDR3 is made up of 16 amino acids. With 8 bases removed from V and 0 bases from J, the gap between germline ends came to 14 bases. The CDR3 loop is CASSSGQHSGANVLTF. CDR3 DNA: TGTGCCAGCTCCTCAGGTCAGCACTCTGGGGCCAACGTCCTGACTTTC. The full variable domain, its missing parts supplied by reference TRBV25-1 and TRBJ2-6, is EADIYQTPRYLVIGTGKKITLECSQTMGHDKMYWYQQDPGMELHLIHYSYGVNSTEKGDLSSESTVSRIRTEHFPLTLESARPSHTSQYLCASSSGQHSGANVLTFGAGSRLTVL.

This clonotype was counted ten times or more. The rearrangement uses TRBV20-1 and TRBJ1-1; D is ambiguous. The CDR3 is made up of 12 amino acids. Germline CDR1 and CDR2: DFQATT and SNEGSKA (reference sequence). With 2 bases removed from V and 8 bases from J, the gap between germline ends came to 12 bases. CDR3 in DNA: TGCAGTGCTAGACTTGGGGTCTTCGAAGCTTTCTTT. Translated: CSARLGVFEAFF.

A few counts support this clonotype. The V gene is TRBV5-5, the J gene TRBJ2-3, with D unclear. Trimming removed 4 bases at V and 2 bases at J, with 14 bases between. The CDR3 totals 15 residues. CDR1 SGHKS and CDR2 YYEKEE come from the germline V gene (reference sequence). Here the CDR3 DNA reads TGTGCCAGCAGCCCGGACCAGTTAGACACAGATACGCAGTATTTT. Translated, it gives CASSPDQLDTDTQYF.

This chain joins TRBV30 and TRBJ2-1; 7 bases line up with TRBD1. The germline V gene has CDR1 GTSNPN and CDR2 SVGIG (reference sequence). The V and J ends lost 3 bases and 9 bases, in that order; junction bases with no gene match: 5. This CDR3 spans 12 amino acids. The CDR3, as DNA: TGTGCCTGGAGGGACACAGGGGTTGAGCAGTTCTTC. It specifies CAWRDTGVEQFF. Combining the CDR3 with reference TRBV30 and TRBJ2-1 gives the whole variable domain SQTIHQWPATLVQPVGSPLSLECTVEGTSNPNLYWYRQAAGRGLQLLFYSVGIGQISSEVPQNLSASRPQDRQFILSSKKLLLSDSGFYLCAWRDTGVEQFFGPGTRLTVL.

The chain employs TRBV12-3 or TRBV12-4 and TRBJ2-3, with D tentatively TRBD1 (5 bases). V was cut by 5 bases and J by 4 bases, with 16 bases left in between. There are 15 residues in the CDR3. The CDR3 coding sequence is TGTGCCAGCAGTCGCCAGGGAATCAGTTCAGATACGCAGTATTTT. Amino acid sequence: CASSRQGISSDTQYF.

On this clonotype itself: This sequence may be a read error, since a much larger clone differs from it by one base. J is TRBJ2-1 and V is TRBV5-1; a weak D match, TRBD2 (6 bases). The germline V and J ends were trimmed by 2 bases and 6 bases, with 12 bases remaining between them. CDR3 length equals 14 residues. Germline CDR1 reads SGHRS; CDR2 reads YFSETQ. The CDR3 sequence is CASSLGGISNEQFF. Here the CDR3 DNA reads TGCGCCAGCAGCTTAGGAGGGATAAGCAATGAGCAGTTCTTC.

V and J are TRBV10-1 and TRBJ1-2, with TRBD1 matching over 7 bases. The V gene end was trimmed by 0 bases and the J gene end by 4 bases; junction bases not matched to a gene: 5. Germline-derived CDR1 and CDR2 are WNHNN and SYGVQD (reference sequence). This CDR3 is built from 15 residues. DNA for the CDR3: TGCGCCAGCAGTGAGTCGAGGACAGGAGCCTATGGCTACACCTTC. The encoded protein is CASSESRTGAYGYTF.

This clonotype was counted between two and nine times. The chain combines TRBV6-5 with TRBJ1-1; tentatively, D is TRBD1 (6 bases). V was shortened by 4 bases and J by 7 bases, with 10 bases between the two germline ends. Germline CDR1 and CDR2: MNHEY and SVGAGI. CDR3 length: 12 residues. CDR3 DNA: TGTGCCAGCAGTTTCCAGGGGATTGAAGCTTTCTTT. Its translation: CASSFQGIEAFF.

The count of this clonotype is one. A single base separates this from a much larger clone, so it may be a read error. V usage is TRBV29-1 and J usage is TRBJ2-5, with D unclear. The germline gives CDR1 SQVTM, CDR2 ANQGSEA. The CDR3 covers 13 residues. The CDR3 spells CGVRRGPGETQYF. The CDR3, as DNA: TGCGGCGTTCGGCGCGGCCCCGGGGAGACCCAGTACTTC.

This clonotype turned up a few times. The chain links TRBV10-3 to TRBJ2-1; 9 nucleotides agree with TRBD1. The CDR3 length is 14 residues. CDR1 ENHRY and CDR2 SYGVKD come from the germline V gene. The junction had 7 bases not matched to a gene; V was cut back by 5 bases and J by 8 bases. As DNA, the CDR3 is TGTGCCATCAGTCAGCGACAGGGGGTTGATGAGCAGTTCTTC. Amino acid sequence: CAISQRQGVDEQFF.

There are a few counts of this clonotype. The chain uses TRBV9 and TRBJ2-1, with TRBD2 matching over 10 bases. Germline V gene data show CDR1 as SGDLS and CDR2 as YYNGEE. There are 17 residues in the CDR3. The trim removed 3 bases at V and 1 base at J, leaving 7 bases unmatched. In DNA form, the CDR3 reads TGTGCCAGCAGCGCTACGGTTAGCGGGGGGTCCTACAATGAGCAGTTCTTC. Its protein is CASSATVSGGSYNEQFF.

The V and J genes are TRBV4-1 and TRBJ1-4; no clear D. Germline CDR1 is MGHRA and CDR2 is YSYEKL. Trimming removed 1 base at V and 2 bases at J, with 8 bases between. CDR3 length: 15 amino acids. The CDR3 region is CASSQVRPTNEKLFF. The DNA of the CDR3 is TGCGCCAGCAGCCAAGTGCGGCCGACTAATGAAAAACTGTTTTTT.

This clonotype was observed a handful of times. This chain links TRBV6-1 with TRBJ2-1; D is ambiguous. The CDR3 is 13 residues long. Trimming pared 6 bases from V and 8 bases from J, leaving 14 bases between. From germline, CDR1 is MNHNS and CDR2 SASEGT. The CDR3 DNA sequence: TGTGCCAGCAGAGGGCTCAAGCGAGATGAGCAGTTCTTC. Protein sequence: CASRGLKRDEQFF.

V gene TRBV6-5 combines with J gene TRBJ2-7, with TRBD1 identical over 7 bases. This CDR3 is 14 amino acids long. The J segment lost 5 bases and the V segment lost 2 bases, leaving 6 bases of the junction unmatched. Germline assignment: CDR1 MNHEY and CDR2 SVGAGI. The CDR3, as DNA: TGTGCCAGCAGTTACCCGGACAGGTTCCACGAGCAGTACTTC. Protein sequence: CASSYPDRFHEQYF.

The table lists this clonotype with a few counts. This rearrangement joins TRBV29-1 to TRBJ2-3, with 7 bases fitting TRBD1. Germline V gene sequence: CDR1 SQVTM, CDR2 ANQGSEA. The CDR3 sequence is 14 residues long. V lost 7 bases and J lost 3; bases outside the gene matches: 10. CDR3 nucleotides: TGCAGCGCTGCCCCCGGGACAGCTACAGATACGCAGTATTTT. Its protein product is CSAAPGTATDTQYF.

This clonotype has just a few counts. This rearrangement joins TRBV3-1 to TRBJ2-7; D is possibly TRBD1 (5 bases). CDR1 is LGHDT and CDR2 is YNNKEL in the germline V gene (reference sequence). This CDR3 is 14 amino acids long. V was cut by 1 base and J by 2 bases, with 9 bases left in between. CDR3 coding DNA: TGTGCCAGCAGCCAAGGGGGCCGAACCTACGAGCAGTACTTC. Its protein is CASSQGGRTYEQYF.

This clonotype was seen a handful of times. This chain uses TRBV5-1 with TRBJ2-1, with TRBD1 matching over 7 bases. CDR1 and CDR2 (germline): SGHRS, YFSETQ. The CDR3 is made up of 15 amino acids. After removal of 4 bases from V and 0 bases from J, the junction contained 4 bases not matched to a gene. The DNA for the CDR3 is TGCGCCAGCAGCATGGACAGGAGCTCCTACAATGAGCAGTTCTTC. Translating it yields CASSMDRSSYNEQFF.

CDR3 DNA: TGCAGTGCTGGACGTTCGGCGGGGGACTCAGATACGCAGTATTTT. It codes for CSAGRSAGDSDTQYF. The V call is TRBV20-1, the J call TRBJ2-3; 7 nucleotides match TRBD2. This CDR3 is 15 amino acids long. V was pared by 5 bases and J by 4 bases, with 12 bases of the junction left unmatched. The germline gives CDR1 DFQATT, CDR2 SNEGSKA (reference sequence).

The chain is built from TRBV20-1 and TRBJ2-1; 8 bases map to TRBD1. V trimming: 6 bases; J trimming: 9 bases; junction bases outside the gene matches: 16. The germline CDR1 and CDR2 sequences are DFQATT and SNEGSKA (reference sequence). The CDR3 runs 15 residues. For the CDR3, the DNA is TGCAGTGCCCGAACCTCGGGCAGGGGGCAAGGTGAGCAGTTCTTC. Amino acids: CSARTSGRGQGEQFF.

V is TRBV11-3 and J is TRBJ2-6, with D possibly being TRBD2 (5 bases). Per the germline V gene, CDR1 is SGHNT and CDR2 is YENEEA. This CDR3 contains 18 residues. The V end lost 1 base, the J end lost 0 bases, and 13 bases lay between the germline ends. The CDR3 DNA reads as TGTGCCAGCAGCTTAGTTTCGGGGTTTGACTCTGGGGCCAACGTCCTGACTTTC. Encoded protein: CASSLVSGFDSGANVLTF.

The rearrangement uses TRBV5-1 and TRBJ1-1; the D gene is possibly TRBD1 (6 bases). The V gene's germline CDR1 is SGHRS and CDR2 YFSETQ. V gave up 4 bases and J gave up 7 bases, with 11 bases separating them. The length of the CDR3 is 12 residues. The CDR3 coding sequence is TGCGCCAGCAGCAGGGGGACCCATGAAGCTTTCTTT. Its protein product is CASSRGTHEAFF.

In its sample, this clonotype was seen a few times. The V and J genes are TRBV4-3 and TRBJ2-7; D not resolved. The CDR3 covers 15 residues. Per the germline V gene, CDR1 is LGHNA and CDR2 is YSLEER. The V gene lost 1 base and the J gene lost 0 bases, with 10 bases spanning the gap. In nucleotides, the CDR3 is TGCGCCAGCAGCCAAGGTGTTGGCCGCTCCTACGAGCAGTACTTC. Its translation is CASSQGVGRSYEQYF.

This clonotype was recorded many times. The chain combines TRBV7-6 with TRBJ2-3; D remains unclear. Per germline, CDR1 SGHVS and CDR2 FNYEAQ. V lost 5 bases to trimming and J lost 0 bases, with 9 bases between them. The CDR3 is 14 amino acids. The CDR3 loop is CASSPLGSTDTQYF. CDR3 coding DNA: TGTGCCAGCAGCCCCCTTGGGAGCACAGATACGCAGTATTTT.